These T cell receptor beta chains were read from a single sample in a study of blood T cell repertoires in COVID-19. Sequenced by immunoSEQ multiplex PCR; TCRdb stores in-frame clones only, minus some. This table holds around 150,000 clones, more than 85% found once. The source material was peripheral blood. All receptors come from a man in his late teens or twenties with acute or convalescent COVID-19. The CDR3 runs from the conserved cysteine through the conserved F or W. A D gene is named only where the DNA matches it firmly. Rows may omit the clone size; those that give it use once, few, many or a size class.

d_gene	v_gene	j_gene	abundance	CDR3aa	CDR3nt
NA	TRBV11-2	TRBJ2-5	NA	CASSQRQAAKETQYF	TGTGCCAGCAGCCAGAGACAGGCGGCTAAAGAGACCCAGTACTTC
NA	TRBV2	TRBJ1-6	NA	CASSEGGNNSPLHF	TGTGCCAGCAGTGAAGGCGGGAATAATTCACCTCTCCACTTT
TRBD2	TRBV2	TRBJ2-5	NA	CPSCMGRLAGGRETQYF	TGTCCCAGCTGTATGGGGCGACTAGCGGGGGGGCGGGAGACCCAGTACTTC
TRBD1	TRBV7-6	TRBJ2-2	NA	CASSFRDRETGELFF	TGTGCCAGCAGCTTCCGGGACAGGGAAACCGGGGAGCTGTTTTTT
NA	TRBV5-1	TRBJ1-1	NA	CASSSSGGNTEAFF	TGCGCCAGCAGCTCCTCCGGGGGGAACACTGAAGCTTTCTTT
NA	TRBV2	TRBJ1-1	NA	CASTGESTEAFF	TGTGCCAGCACAGGTGAGAGTACTGAAGCTTTCTTT
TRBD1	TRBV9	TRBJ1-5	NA	CASSVGGGLEPQHF	TGTGCCAGCAGCGTAGGAGGGGGCCTGGAGCCCCAGCATTTT
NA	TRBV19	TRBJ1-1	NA	CASRRGDYVAEAFF	TGTGCCAGTAGGAGGGGGGACTATGTCGCTGAAGCTTTCTTT
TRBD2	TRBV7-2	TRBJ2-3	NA	CASSLGGSGGHRPRDTQYF	TGTGCCAGCAGCTTAGGAGGTAGCGGGGGCCACCGCCCGAGAGATACGCAGTATTTT
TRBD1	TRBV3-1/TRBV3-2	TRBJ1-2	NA	CASSPGTGALYGYTF	TGTGCCAGCAGCCCCGGGACAGGGGCTCTCTATGGCTACACCTTC
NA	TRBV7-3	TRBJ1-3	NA	CASSSGVNSGNTIYF	TGTGCCAGCAGCAGCGGGGTCAACTCTGGAAACACCATATATTTT
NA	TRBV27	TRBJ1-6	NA	CASSYRDVGSPLHF	TGTGCCAGCAGTTACAGGGATGTGGGATCACCCCTCCACTTT
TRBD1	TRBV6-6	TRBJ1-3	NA	CASRPGQGISGNTIYF	TGTGCCAGCAGACCCGGACAGGGGATCTCTGGAAACACCATATATTTT
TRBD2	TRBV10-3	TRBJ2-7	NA	CAISESTGGPYEQYF	TGTGCCATCAGTGAGTCGACGGGGGGGCCCTACGAGCAGTACTTC
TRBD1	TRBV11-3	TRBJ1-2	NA	CASSLPRQGRHGYTF	TGTGCCAGCAGCTTACCCCGACAGGGGCGACATGGCTACACCTTC
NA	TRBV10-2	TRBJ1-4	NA	CASSKSAGAGEKLFF	TGCGCCAGCAGTAAGTCTGCGGGGGCGGGTGAAAAACTGTTTTTT
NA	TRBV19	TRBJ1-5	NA	CASSIAPGLNNQPQHF	TGTGCCAGTAGTATAGCGCCGGGTTTGAATAATCAGCCCCAGCATTTT
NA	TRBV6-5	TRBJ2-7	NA	CASRAGFGYEQYF	TGTGCCAGCAGGGCAGGATTCGGCTACGAGCAGTACTTC
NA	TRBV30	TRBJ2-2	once	CAWSVALRYTGELFF	TGTGCCTGGAGTGTAGCTCTCAGGTACACCGGGGAGCTGTTTTTT
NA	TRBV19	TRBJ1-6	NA	CASSIVPGTNSPLHF	TGTGCCAGTAGTATAGTTCCAGGGACAAATTCACCCCTCCACTTT
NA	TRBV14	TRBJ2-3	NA	CASSQAGADTQYF	TGTGCCAGCAGCCAAGCGGGGGCAGATACGCAGTATTTT
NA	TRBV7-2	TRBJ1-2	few	CASGGRNLNYGYTF	TGTGCCAGCGGTGGGAGGAACCTTAACTATGGCTACACCTTC
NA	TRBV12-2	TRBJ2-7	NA	CASRFVWEGTYEQYF	TGTGCAAGTCGCTTTGTTTGGGAGGGGACCTACGAGCAGTACTTC
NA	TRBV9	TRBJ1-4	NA	CASSVGLASATNEKLFF	TGTGCCAGCAGCGTAGGGCTTGCTTCCGCAACTAATGAAAAACTGTTTTTT
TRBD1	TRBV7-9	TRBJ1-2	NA	CASSQPQGNYGYTF	TGTGCCAGCAGCCAACCACAGGGGAACTATGGCTACACCTTC
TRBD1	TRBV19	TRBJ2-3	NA	CASSIDRGQSTPDTQYF	TGTGCCAGTAGTATCGATAGGGGACAGTCGACCCCAGATACGCAGTATTTT